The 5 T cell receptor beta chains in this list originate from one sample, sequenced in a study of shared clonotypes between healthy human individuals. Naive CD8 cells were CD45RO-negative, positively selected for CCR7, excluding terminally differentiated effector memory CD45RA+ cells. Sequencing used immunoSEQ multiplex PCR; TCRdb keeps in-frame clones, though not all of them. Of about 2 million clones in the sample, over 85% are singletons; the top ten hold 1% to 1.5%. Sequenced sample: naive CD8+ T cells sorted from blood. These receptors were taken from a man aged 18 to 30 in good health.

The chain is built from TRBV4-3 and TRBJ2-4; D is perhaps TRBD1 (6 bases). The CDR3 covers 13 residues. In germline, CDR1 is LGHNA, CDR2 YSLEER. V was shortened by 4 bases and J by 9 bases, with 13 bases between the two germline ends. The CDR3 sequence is CASSPKGGRIQYF. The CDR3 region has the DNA TGCGCCAGCAGCCCCAAAGGGGGTCGCATTCAGTACTTC.

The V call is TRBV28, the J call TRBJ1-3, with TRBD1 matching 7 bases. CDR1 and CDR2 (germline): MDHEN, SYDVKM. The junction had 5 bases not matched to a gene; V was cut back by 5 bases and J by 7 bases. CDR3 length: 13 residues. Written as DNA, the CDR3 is TGTGCCAGCAGTCAGGACAGGAGGAACACCATATATTTT. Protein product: CASSQDRRNTIYF.

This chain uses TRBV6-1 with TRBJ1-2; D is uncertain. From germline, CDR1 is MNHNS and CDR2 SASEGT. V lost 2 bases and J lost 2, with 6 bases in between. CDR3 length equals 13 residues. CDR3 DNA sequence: TGTGCCAGCAGTGAACAGGCGAACTATGGCTACACCTTC. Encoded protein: CASSEQANYGYTF.

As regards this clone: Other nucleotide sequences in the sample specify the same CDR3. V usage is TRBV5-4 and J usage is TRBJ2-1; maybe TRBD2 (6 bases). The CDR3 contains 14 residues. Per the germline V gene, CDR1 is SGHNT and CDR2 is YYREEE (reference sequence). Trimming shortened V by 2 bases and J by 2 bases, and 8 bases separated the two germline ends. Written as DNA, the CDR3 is TGTGCCAGCAGCTTTTCGGGAGCCTACAATGAGCAGTTCTTC. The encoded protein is CASSFSGAYNEQFF.

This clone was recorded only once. CDR3 in DNA: TGTGCCAGCAGTTTATTCCAGGGGAGTTCCTACGAGCAGTACTTC. It yields the protein CASSLFQGSSYEQYF. The genes are TRBV28 and TRBJ2-7; TRBD1 might be the D (6 bases). Germline CDR1 reads MDHEN; CDR2 reads SYDVKM. Deletions cut 1 base from V and 1 base from J, with 11 bases between. This CDR3 has 15 amino acids. The full variable domain, completed using reference TRBV28 and TRBJ2-7, is DVKVTQSSRYLVKRTGEKVFLECVQDMDHENMFWYRQDPGLGLRLIYFSYDVKMKEKGDIPEGYSVSREKKERFSLILESASTNQTSMYLCASSLFQGSSYEQYFGPGTRLTVT.